This T cell receptor (beta chain) stems from a study of Ad26.COV2.S vaccination and SARS-CoV-2 variants. The treatment here: around 19 received Ad26.COV2.S at low or high dose, single or two shots; roughly five received placebo; per-sample allocation not given. The samples were gathered on day 63 after the first injection of vaccine or placebo. The CDR3 length is 16 residues. CDR1 LNHDA and CDR2 SQIVND come from the germline V gene (reference sequence). V was shortened by 3 bases and J by 1 base, with 16 bases between the two germline ends. Sequencing was performed with immunoSEQ multiplex PCR; in TCRdb, only in-frame clones are kept and a portion is missing. The table lists about 680,000 clones, around 90% of them singletons.

Specimen: peripheral blood, collected in a trial of Ad26.COV2.S vaccine versus placebo. The sequence came from a person between 18 and 65 years old who received the Ad26.COV2.S COVID-19 vaccine or a placebo. V is TRBV19 and J is TRBJ2-7; D might be TRBD1 (6 bases). The CDR3 spells CASSIRTGFGSYEQYF. The CDR3 DNA sequence: TGTGCCAGTAGTATCCGTACAGGGTTTGGGTCCTACGAGCAGTACTTC.